These 27 T cell receptor beta chains were sequenced from one sample in a study of T cell responses to AZD1222 COVID-19 vaccine. Repertoires were generated with immunoSEQ multiplex PCR, while TCRdb's copy carries only in-frame clones and drops some. The sample has under 95,000 clones; about 90% are singletons. The source was peripheral blood, collected 28 days after the second AZD1222 dose. These receptors came from an adult who received the AZD1222 COVID-19 vaccine.

This chain connects TRBV18 to TRBJ1-5; TRBD1 matches at 8 bases. Germline lookup yields CDR1 KGHSH and CDR2 LQKENI. Trimming cost V 5 bases and J 6 bases; bases outside gene matches: 12. CDR3 length: 16 amino acids. The CDR3 DNA reads TGTGCCAGCTCAAGAATGGGGCAGGGGGCTGGTCAGCCCCAGCATTTT. Amino acids: CASSRMGQGAGQPQHF.

The chain couples TRBV28 to TRBJ1-3; D ambiguous. The CDR3 is made up of 16 amino acids. The V end was cut by 5 bases, the J end by 0 bases, with 14 bases between. Germline CDR1 MDHEN, CDR2 SYDVKM. The CDR3 protein is CASSPPRVYSGNTIYF. CDR3 nucleotides: TGTGCCAGCAGTCCCCCGAGGGTGTACTCTGGAAACACCATATATTTT.

CDR3 amino acids: CASSHDRGLYEQYF. DNA for the CDR3: TGCGCCAGCAGCCATGACAGGGGGCTCTACGAGCAGTACTTC. The chain has TRBV5-1 and TRBJ2-7; 10 bases are a match to TRBD1. Losses at the gene ends were 4 bases for V and 3 bases for J; bases not matched to a gene: 4. This CDR3 is built from 14 residues. From germline, CDR1 is SGHRS and CDR2 YFSETQ.

The rearrangement joins TRBV6-2 or TRBV6-3 to TRBJ1-1; D remains unclear. The germline CDR1 and CDR2 sequences are MNHEY and SVGEGT. This CDR3 comprises 13 residues. Deletions cut 0 bases from V and 3 bases from J, with 5 bases between. Written as DNA, the CDR3 is TGTGCCAGCAGTTACTCGTTCCACACTGAAGCTTTCTTT. Its protein product is CASSYSFHTEAFF.

Only one count was recorded for this clone. The chain is built from TRBV2 and TRBJ1-3, with D hard to call. The germline V gene has CDR1 SNHLY and CDR2 FYNNEI. Between the trimmed V and J ends, which lost 5 bases and 0 bases, there was a span of 5 bases. The CDR3 loop spans 13 amino acids. CDR3 nucleotides: TGTGCCAGCAGTATTAGCTCTGGAAACACCATATATTTT. Protein: CASSISSGNTIYF.

The chain recombines TRBV7-9 with TRBJ2-3; D may be TRBD2 (5 bases). The CDR3 has 14 residues. V was trimmed by 5 bases and J by 3 bases, leaving 12 bases between them. Germline V lookup: CDR1 SEHNR, CDR2 FQNEAQ (reference sequence). The CDR3 DNA is TGTGCCAGCAGCCAGCGGACCAAGACAGATACGCAGTATTTT. It codes for CASSQRTKTDTQYF.

CDR3 sequence: CASTLEGSGSPLHF. The CDR3 DNA follows: TGTGCCAGCACCCTGGAGGGGTCTGGTTCACCCCTCCACTTT. This chain connects TRBV28 to TRBJ1-6; a weak D match, TRBD1 (5 bases). Looked up from germline, CDR1 is MDHEN and CDR2 is SYDVKM. V was clipped by 7 bases and J by 9 bases, with 16 bases between them. This CDR3 spans 14 amino acids.

The chain carries TRBV3-1 (or the pseudogene TRBV3-2) and TRBJ2-1, with D unclear. CDR1 is LGHDT and CDR2 is YNNKEL in the germline V gene (reference sequence). V was pared by 8 bases and J by 8 bases, with 1 base between. The length of the CDR3 is 8 residues. CDR3 region: CASYEQFF. The DNA for the CDR3 is TGTGCCAGCTATGAGCAGTTCTTC.

V usage is TRBV5-4 and J usage is TRBJ2-3; 7 bases align to TRBD2. The CDR3 extends over 20 amino acids. The germline V gene encodes CDR1 SGHNT and CDR2 YYREEE (reference sequence). After removal of 4 bases from V and 6 bases from J, the junction contained 26 bases not matched to a gene. This chain's CDR3 is CASSAGHGTTQKTRGDTQYF. The DNA of the CDR3 is TGTGCCAGCAGCGCCGGGCACGGGACTACCCAAAAGACCCGCGGGGATACGCAGTATTTT. Drawing the rest from reference TRBV5-4 and TRBJ2-3, the complete variable domain is ETGVTQSPTHLIKTRGQQVTLRCSSQSGHNTVSWYQQALGQGPQFIFQYYREEENGRGNFPPRFSGLQFPNYSSELNVNALELDDSALYLCASSAGHGTTQKTRGDTQYFGPGTRLTVL.

V usage is TRBV19 and J usage is TRBJ2-2; D may be TRBD2 (6 bases). Looked up from germline, CDR1 is LNHDA and CDR2 is SQIVND (reference sequence). V was clipped by 4 bases and J by 5 bases, with 14 bases between them. The CDR3 sequence is 15 residues long. This CDR3 is CASSSRRLGTGELFF. The CDR3 DNA follows: TGTGCCAGTAGTAGTAGGAGACTAGGAACCGGGGAGCTGTTTTTT.

The rearrangement links TRBV7-6 to TRBJ2-1, with 8 nucleotides matching TRBD2. The junction had 8 bases not matched to a gene; V was cut back by 5 bases and J by 5 bases. CDR1 and CDR2 from the germline V gene are SGHVS and FNYEAQ. This CDR3 comprises 15 residues. In nucleotides, the CDR3 is TGTGCCAGCAGCCCGAGGACTAGCCCTAACAATGAGCAGTTCTTC. Protein sequence: CASSPRTSPNNEQFF.

Points on this clone: Other nucleotide sequences from this sample produce the same CDR3. V gene TRBV28 combines with J gene TRBJ1-2; D gene uncertain. CDR1 and CDR2 (germline): MDHEN, SYDVKM. The V gene lost 6 bases and the J gene lost 4 bases, with 3 bases spanning the gap. The CDR3 covers 10 residues. In DNA, the CDR3 is TGTGCCAGCAGCCGCTATGGCTACACCTTC. Residues: CASSRYGYTF.

This clone came up a few times. V and J are TRBV5-1 and TRBJ1-5, with D perhaps matching TRBD1 (5 bases). This CDR3 comprises 14 residues. CDR1 and CDR2 from the germline V gene are SGHRS and YFSETQ. V lost 4 bases to trimming and J lost 5 bases, with 13 bases between them. The CDR3 is CASSPMGGYQPQHF. CDR3 coding DNA: TGCGCCAGCAGCCCGATGGGGGGATATCAGCCCCAGCATTTT.

The V and J genes are TRBV29-1 and TRBJ1-2; unclear D gene. The length of the CDR3 is 12 residues. V was shortened by 7 bases and J by 7 bases, with 16 bases between the two germline ends. Germline CDR1 reads SQVTM; CDR2 reads ANQGSEA. CDR3 nucleotide sequence: TGCAGCGCGCCTGGAGGGTTGGGTGGCTACACCTTC. Translation gives CSAPGGLGGYTF.

V usage is TRBV4-2 and J usage is TRBJ2-7, with D possibly being TRBD1 or TRBD2 (6 bases each). From germline, CDR1 is LGHNA and CDR2 YNFKEQ. V was clipped by 1 base and J by 5 bases, with 12 bases between them. CDR3 size: 14 residues. CDR3 amino acids: CASSQVSGADEQYF. The CDR3 region has the DNA TGTGCCAGCAGCCAAGTTTCGGGGGCGGACGAGCAGTACTTC.

In DNA, the CDR3 is TGTGCCAGCAGCTCCGGGGAGGGGCCCTGGGGGACAGATACGCAGTATTTT. The encoded protein is CASSSGEGPWGTDTQYF. The chain combines TRBV7-9 with TRBJ2-3; 7 nucleotides agree with TRBD2. Trimming cost V 4 bases and J 3 bases; bases outside gene matches: 13. The CDR3 contains 17 residues. Per germline, CDR1 SEHNR and CDR2 FQNEAQ (reference sequence).

CDR3 protein: CASSLAGQGAGELFF. The CDR3 DNA reads as TGCGCCAGCAGCTTGGCAGGACAGGGGGCCGGGGAGCTGTTTTTT. The chain uses TRBV5-1 and TRBJ2-2, with 10 bases aligning to TRBD1. Germline CDR1 and CDR2: SGHRS and YFSETQ. The CDR3 loop spans 15 amino acids. Trimming took 0 bases from V and 6 from J; bases not matched to a gene: 2.

The chain uses TRBV7-2 and TRBJ1-2; weak D call: TRBD1 (6 bases). This CDR3 comprises 14 residues. The V end lost 8 bases, the J end lost 5 bases, and 18 bases lay between the germline ends. From germline, CDR1 is SGHTA and CDR2 FQGNSA. The CDR3 loop is CASGNSGAPYGYTF. The CDR3 coding sequence is TGTGCCAGCGGAAACTCGGGGGCACCGTATGGCTACACCTTC.

The chain recombines TRBV5-4 with TRBJ2-2; D may be TRBD1 (5 bases). Trimming cost V 1 base and J 0 bases, with 10 bases left between them. The CDR3 covers 16 residues. From germline, CDR1 is SGHNT and CDR2 YYREEE (reference sequence). CDR3 sequence reads: CASSLRGPANTGELFF. The CDR3 DNA reads TGTGCCAGCAGCTTGAGGGGCCCAGCGAACACCGGGGAGCTGTTTTTT.

V gene TRBV28 combines with J gene TRBJ1-2, with TRBD1 matching over 7 bases. V shed 8 bases, J shed 7 bases, and the junction held 10 bases outside the gene matches. This CDR3 is 13 amino acids long. Germline assignment: CDR1 MDHEN and CDR2 SYDVKM. The CDR3 sequence: CASRQGGPLGYTF. The CDR3 DNA follows: TGTGCCAGCCGGCAGGGGGGCCCCCTTGGCTACACCTTC.

V is TRBV21-1 and J is TRBJ2-3; TRBD2, the table's D call, lacks a check against the DNA. TRBV21-1 corresponds to a pseudogene. The CDR3 runs 17 residues. The DNA of the CDR3 is TGTGCCAGCAGCAAAGAGGGAACTAGCGGATGCACAGATACGCAGTATTTT. It encodes CASSKEGTSGCTDTQYF.

The chain recombines TRBV3-1 (or the pseudogene TRBV3-2) with TRBJ1-1; D perhaps matches TRBD1 (6 bases). The germline V gene encodes CDR1 LGHDT and CDR2 YNNKEL (reference sequence). The V end lost 4 bases, the J end lost 3 bases, and 9 bases lay between the germline ends. This CDR3 comprises 13 residues. The CDR3 nucleotides read TGTGCCAGCAGCCCGGACAGCTACACTGAAGCTTTCTTT. As protein: CASSPDSYTEAFF.

The chain combines TRBV2 with TRBJ1-1, with D unclear. Per germline, CDR1 SNHLY and CDR2 FYNNEI. CDR3 size: 12 residues. The germline V and J ends were trimmed by 7 bases and 4 bases, with 10 bases remaining between them. CDR3 bases: TGTGCCAGCAAGGTTGACGTCACTGAAGCTTTCTTT. Its protein product is CASKVDVTEAFF.

The chain uses TRBV2 and TRBJ2-5; 9 bases are a match to TRBD2. The germline V gene has CDR1 SNHLY and CDR2 FYNNEI. Unmatched junction bases numbered 4, after V lost 4 bases and J lost 4 bases. CDR3 size: 14 residues. This CDR3 is CASSGRGGLETQYF. The CDR3, as DNA: TGTGCCAGCAGTGGGCGGGGGGGCCTAGAGACCCAGTACTTC.

V and J are TRBV15 and TRBJ1-2; no firm D call. From germline, CDR1 is LNHNV and CDR2 YYDKDF (reference sequence). The V gene lost 0 bases and the J gene lost 4 bases, with 3 bases spanning the gap. This CDR3 spans 12 amino acids. CDR3 DNA sequence: TGTGCCACCAGCAGAGACACCTATGGCTACACCTTC. Translating gives CATSRDTYGYTF.

The chain combines TRBV28 with TRBJ1-2, with D tentatively TRBD1 (5 bases). V lost 11 bases and J lost 4, with 17 bases in between. Germline V lookup: CDR1 MDHEN, CDR2 SYDVKM. The CDR3 runs to 13 residues. The CDR3 DNA sequence: TGTGCCTGCGGGGGGGGTCTTATCTATGGCTACACCTTC. This encodes CACGGGLIYGYTF.

The V gene is TRBV18, the J gene TRBJ1-3; D is uncertain. The ends were cut back, 5 bases at V and 0 bases at J, with 8 bases in the middle. Germline CDR1 is KGHSH and CDR2 is LQKENI. The CDR3 consists of 14 residues. Written as DNA, the CDR3 is TGTGCCAGCTCATTCGAAAGCTCTGGAAACACCATATATTTT. Translating gives CASSFESSGNTIYF.